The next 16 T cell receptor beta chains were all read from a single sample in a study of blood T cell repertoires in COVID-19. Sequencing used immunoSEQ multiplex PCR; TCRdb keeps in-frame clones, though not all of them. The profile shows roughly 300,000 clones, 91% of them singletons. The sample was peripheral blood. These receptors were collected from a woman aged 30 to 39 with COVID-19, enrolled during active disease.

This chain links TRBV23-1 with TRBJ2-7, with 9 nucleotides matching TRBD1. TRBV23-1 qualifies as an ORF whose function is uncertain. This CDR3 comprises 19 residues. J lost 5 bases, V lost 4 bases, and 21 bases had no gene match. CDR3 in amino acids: CASSPTGRSGQGISNEQYF. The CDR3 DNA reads TGCGCCAGCAGTCCCACCGGGAGATCGGGACAGGGTATTTCGAACGAGCAGTACTTC.

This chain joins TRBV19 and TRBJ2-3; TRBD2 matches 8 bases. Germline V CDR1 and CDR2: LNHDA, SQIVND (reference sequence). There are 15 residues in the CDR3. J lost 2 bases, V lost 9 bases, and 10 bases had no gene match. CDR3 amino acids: CASTPGLVYTDTQYF. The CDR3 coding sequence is TGTGCCAGCACGCCGGGACTAGTCTACACAGATACGCAGTATTTT.

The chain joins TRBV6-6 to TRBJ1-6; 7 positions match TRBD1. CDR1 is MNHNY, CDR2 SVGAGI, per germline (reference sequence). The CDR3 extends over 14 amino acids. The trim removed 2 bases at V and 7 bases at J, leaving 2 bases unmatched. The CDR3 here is CASSYRDRNSPLHF. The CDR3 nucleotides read TGTGCCAGCAGTTACAGGGACAGAAATTCACCCCTCCACTTT.

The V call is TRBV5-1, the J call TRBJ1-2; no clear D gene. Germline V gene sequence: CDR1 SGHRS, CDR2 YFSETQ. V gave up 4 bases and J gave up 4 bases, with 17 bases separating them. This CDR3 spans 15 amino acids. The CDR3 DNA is TGCGCCAGCAGCCTCCTCGGGGTGGGAACCTATGGCTACACCTTC. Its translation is CASSLLGVGTYGYTF.

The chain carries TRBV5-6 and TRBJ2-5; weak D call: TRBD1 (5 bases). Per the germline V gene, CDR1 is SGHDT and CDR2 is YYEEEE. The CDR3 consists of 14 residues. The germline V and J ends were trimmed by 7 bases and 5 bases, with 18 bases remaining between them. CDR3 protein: CASLTWQGSETQYF. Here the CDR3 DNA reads TGTGCCAGCCTAACCTGGCAGGGAAGCGAGACCCAGTACTTC.

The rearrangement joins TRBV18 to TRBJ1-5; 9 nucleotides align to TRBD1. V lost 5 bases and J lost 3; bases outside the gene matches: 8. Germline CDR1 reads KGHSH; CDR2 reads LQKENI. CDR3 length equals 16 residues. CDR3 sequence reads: CASSTGQGGTNQPQHF. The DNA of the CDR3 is TGTGCCAGCTCAACGGGACAGGGTGGGACCAATCAGCCCCAGCATTTT.

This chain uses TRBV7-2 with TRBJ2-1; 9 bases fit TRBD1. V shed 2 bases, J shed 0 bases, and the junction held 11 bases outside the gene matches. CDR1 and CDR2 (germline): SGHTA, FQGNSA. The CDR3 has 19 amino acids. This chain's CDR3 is CASSLKSGQGFISYNEQFF. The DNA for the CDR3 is TGTGCCAGCAGCTTAAAGTCGGGACAGGGCTTTATCTCCTACAATGAGCAGTTCTTC.

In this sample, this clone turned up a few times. CDR3 residues: CASSKVAGAGELFF. The DNA of the CDR3 is TGTGCCAGCAGCAAAGTAGCGGGAGCCGGGGAGCTGTTTTTT. The chain carries TRBV11-3 and TRBJ2-2; 9 bases fit TRBD2. This CDR3 has 14 amino acids. Looked up from germline, CDR1 is SGHNT and CDR2 is YENEEA. The ends lost 5 bases at V and 6 bases at J; junction bases unmatched: 4.

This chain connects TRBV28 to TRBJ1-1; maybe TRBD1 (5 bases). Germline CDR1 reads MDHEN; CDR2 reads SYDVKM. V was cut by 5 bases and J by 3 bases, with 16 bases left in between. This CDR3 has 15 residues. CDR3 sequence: CASSDAGRMDTEAFF. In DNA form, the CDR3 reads TGTGCCAGCAGTGATGCGGGACGTATGGACACTGAAGCTTTCTTT.

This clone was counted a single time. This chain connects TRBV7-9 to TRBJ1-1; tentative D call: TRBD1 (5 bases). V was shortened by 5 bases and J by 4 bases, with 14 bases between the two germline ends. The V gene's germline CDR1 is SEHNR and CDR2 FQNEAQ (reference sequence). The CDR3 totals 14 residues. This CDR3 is CASSETRGSTEAFF. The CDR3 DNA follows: TGTGCCAGCAGCGAGACCCGGGGGAGCACTGAAGCTTTCTTT. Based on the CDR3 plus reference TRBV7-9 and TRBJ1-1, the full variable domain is DTGVSQNPRHKITKRGQNVTFRCDPISEHNRLYWYRQTLGQGPEFLTYFQNEAQLEKSRLLSDRFSAERPKGSFSTLEIQRTEQGDSAMYLCASSETRGSTEAFFGQGTRLTVV.

The CDR3, as DNA: TGTGCCAGCATCCGGACTAGCGGGGCATACAATGAGCAGTTCTTC. Its protein is CASIRTSGAYNEQFF. The rearrangement joins TRBV5-5 to TRBJ2-1; 12 bases map to TRBD2. The CDR3 consists of 15 residues. The trim removed 6 bases at V and 4 bases at J, leaving 5 bases unmatched. The germline CDR1 and CDR2 sequences are SGHKS and YYEKEE (reference sequence).

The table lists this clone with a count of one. The CDR3 region is CASTTGQVYGYTF. CDR3 nucleotide sequence: TGTGCCAGCACCACGGGACAGGTTTATGGCTACACCTTC. This chain joins TRBV6-5 and TRBJ1-2; 8 bases match TRBD1. V gave up 7 bases and J gave up 5 bases; unmatched junction bases: 6. The CDR3 is 13 amino acids. Germline V gene data show CDR1 as MNHEY and CDR2 as SVGAGI.

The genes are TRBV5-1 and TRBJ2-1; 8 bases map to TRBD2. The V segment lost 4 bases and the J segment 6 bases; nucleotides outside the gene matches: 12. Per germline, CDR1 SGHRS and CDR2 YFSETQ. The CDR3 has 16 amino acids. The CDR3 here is CASSPLRAGAGNEQFF. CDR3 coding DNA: TGCGCCAGCAGCCCTTTACGAGCGGGAGCAGGCAATGAGCAGTTCTTC.

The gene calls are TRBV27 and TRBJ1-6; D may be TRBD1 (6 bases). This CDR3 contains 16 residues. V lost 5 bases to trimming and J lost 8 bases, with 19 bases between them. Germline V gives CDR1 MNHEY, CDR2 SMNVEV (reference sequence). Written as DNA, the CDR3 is TGTGCCAGCAGTAGCCTCCCCCCGAGGGGGTATTCACCCCTCCACTTT. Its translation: CASSSLPPRGYSPLHF.

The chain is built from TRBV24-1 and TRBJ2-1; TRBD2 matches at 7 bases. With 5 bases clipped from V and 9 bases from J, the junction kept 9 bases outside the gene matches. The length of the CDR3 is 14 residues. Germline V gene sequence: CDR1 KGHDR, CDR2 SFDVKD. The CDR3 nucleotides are TGTGCCACCAGTGGAGGCATAGCGGGTAGTGAGCAGTTCTTC. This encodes CATSGGIAGSEQFF.

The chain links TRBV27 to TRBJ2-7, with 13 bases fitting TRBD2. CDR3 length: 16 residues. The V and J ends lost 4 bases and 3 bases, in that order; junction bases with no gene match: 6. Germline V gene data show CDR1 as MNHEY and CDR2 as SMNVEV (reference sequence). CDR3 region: CASSSRTSGGLYEQYF. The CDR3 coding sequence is TGTGCCAGCAGTTCAAGGACTAGCGGGGGACTCTACGAGCAGTACTTC.